The 26 T cell receptor beta chains below were found in one sample sequenced in a study of cytomegalovirus exposure and HLA in healthy donors (dated by TCRdb to 2017 to 2019). Library generation was performed with the immunoSEQ multiplex PCR assay. The multiplex PCR relied on a mix of 60 forward primers for TCR Vbeta segments and 13 reverse primers for TCR Jbeta segments. TCRdb took over this immuneACCESS table, retaining in-frame rearrangements with V and J assigned. Such tables are incomplete; in checked studies, under half of the missing clones stem from an unresolved V gene, and the remainder is unexplained. Present in this sample are under 250,000 clones, around 80% of which were seen just once. The ten largest clones capture nearly 4.5% of the sample. Input material: PBMCs. The origin of the receptors is a woman in her thirties in good health and CMV-seropositive.

The chain uses TRBV5-1 and TRBJ1-4; D might be TRBD1 (6 bases). In germline, CDR1 is SGHRS, CDR2 YFSETQ. The CDR3 sequence is 15 residues long. V lost 4 bases, J lost 5 bases, and 15 bases lay in between. The CDR3 is CASSHAGASNEKLFF. CDR3 sequence (DNA): TGCGCCAGCAGCCACGCAGGGGCCTCAAATGAAAAACTGTTTTTT.

This chain links TRBV7-2 with TRBJ2-7; 8 bases fit TRBD2. The trim removed 1 base at V and 6 bases at J, leaving 8 bases unmatched. The CDR3 is 15 amino acids. Germline V gives CDR1 SGHTA, CDR2 FQGNSA. CDR3 nucleotide sequence: TGTGCCAGCAGCTTAGGGGAAGCGGGAGTCATCGAGCAGTACTTC. Translated: CASSLGEAGVIEQYF.

This CDR3 is CASSPPQGADEQFF. Here the CDR3 DNA reads TGTGCCAGCTCACCACCACAGGGGGCGGATGAGCAGTTCTTC. This chain uses TRBV18 with TRBJ2-1, with TRBD1 matching 9 bases. Trimming removed 0 bases from V and 8 bases from J; junction bases left unmatched: 2. The CDR3 extends over 14 amino acids. Germline CDR1 is KGHSH and CDR2 is LQKENI.

The chain uses TRBV6-5 and TRBJ1-1, with D hard to call. The CDR3 sequence is 11 residues long. Germline CDR1 and CDR2: MNHEY and SVGAGI. Trimming cost V 4 bases and J 6 bases, with 6 bases left between them. The CDR3 bases are TGTGCCAGCAGTTGGGCATCTGAAGCTTTCTTT. The encoded protein is CASSWASEAFF.

This chain joins TRBV11-3 and TRBJ1-3; 9 positions match TRBD1. Unmatched junction bases numbered 9, after V lost 5 bases and J lost 4 bases. The length of the CDR3 is 16 residues. Germline V gives CDR1 SGHNT, CDR2 YENEEA. The CDR3 DNA sequence: TGTGCCAGCAGCCGCCCCCCGGGACAGGGAGGAAACACCATATATTTT. This gives the protein CASSRPPGQGGNTIYF.

This chain uses TRBV29-1 with TRBJ2-1; 10 nucleotides line up with TRBD2. Trimming took 2 bases from V and 7 from J; bases not matched to a gene: 14. Germline V lookup: CDR1 SQVTM, CDR2 ANQGSEA. The CDR3 loop spans 17 amino acids. The DNA of the CDR3 is TGCAGCGTTGAAACCTTGTCGTTGGGACTAGCGTGGAATGAGCAGTTCTTC. It is translated as CSVETLSLGLAWNEQFF.

The CDR3 DNA is TGTGCCAGCAGCTTAGACTCAGGGGGCGCGTCCTATGGCTACACCTTC. As protein: CASSLDSGGASYGYTF. This rearrangement joins TRBV7-2 to TRBJ1-2; 8 nucleotides align to TRBD1. The trim removed 1 base at V and 4 bases at J, leaving 8 bases unmatched. CDR3 length: 16 amino acids. Germline lookup yields CDR1 SGHTA and CDR2 FQGNSA.

V and J are TRBV9 and TRBJ1-2; TRBD1 aligns across 8 bases. This CDR3 comprises 15 residues. With 2 bases clipped from V and 5 bases from J, the junction kept 8 bases outside the gene matches. The germline V gene has CDR1 SGDLS and CDR2 YYNGEE. The DNA of the CDR3 is TGTGCCAGCAGCGTCAGACAGGGGACTATGTATGGCTACACCTTC. This codes for CASSVRQGTMYGYTF.

The genes are TRBV19 and TRBJ1-5; TRBD1 matches 7 bases. Germline loops: CDR1 LNHDA, CDR2 SQIVND (reference sequence). V was clipped by 6 bases and J by 0 bases; unmatched bases: 14. The CDR3 extends over 18 amino acids. The CDR3 spells CASRSRPQGGYSNQPQHF. The CDR3 DNA reads TGTGCCAGTAGATCCAGGCCACAAGGGGGCTATAGCAATCAGCCCCAGCATTTT.

This clone was recorded a few times. The chain uses TRBV7-2 and TRBJ1-3, with D possibly being TRBD1 (6 bases). The germline V and J ends were trimmed by 5 bases and 0 bases, with 17 bases remaining between them. This CDR3 has 17 amino acids. Germline CDR1 and CDR2: SGHTA and FQGNSA. CDR3 bases: TGTGCCAGCAGCCACCAGGGGTCCCTTAGCTCTGGAAACACCATATATTTT. Protein sequence: CASSHQGSLSSGNTIYF.

This chain connects TRBV5-4 to TRBJ2-1, with 9 bases lining up with TRBD1. After removal of 4 bases from V and 9 bases from J, the junction contained 11 bases not matched to a gene. This CDR3 spans 15 amino acids. CDR1 SGHNT and CDR2 YYREEE come from the germline V gene (reference sequence). DNA of the CDR3: TGTGCCAGCAGCGCCCCGGGACAGGGAGGTTTTGAGCAGTTCTTC. Its translation is CASSAPGQGGFEQFF. Full variable domain (outside the CDR3, taken from reference TRBV5-4 and TRBJ2-1): ETGVTQSPTHLIKTRGQQVTLRCSSQSGHNTVSWYQQALGQGPQFIFQYYREEENGRGNFPPRFSGLQFPNYSSELNVNALELDDSALYLCASSAPGQGGFEQFFGPGTRLTVL.

The CDR3 DNA is TGTGCCAGCAGCACAGGGGTGCGCGAGCAGTTCTTC. Protein product: CASSTGVREQFF. This chain links TRBV9 with TRBJ2-1; 7 bases are a match to TRBD1. Germline CDR1 SGDLS, CDR2 YYNGEE. With 4 bases clipped from V and 10 bases from J, the junction kept 5 bases outside the gene matches. CDR3 length: 12 residues.

The chain links TRBV5-1 to TRBJ2-3, with 7 bases aligning to TRBD1. The CDR3 loop spans 15 amino acids. Germline CDR1 reads SGHRS; CDR2 reads YFSETQ. V dropped 3 bases and J dropped 0; count of bases not matched to a gene: 4. The CDR3 region is CASSSGQPSTDTQYF. DNA for the CDR3: TGCGCCAGCAGCTCGGGACAGCCTAGCACAGATACGCAGTATTTT.

This clone came up a few times. The gene calls are TRBV5-1 and TRBJ2-1; TRBD2 matches 8 bases. Germline assignment: CDR1 SGHRS and CDR2 YFSETQ. V dropped 7 bases and J dropped 2; count of bases not matched to a gene: 8. This CDR3 spans 15 amino acids. CDR3 protein: CASQAGDTTYNEQFF. For the CDR3, the DNA is TGCGCCAGCCAAGCGGGAGATACAACCTACAATGAGCAGTTCTTC.

This rearrangement joins TRBV7-6 to TRBJ2-2; no clear D gene. V was clipped by 1 base and J by 4 bases, with 13 bases between them. There are 16 residues in the CDR3. Germline-derived CDR1 and CDR2 are SGHVS and FNYEAQ. The CDR3 reads CASSLVVVTSTGELFF. The CDR3 nucleotides read TGTGCCAGCAGCTTAGTTGTGGTTACGAGCACCGGGGAGCTGTTTTTT.

The chain employs TRBV18 and TRBJ1-1, with D unresolved. Per the germline V gene, CDR1 is KGHSH and CDR2 is LQKENI. The CDR3 contains 13 residues. V lost 4 bases to trimming and J lost 1 base, with 7 bases between them. The CDR3 bases are TGTGCCAGCTCACTGCGGCAGAACACTGAAGCTTTCTTT. Amino acid sequence: CASSLRQNTEAFF.

This sequence joins TRBV15 and TRBJ1-5; D unresolved. CDR1 is LNHNV and CDR2 is YYDKDF in the germline V gene (reference sequence). The CDR3 runs to 16 residues. Trimming left V 1 base short and J 0 bases short, with 10 bases between. This CDR3 reads CATSRARFYSNQPQHF. The CDR3 nucleotides are TGTGCCACCAGCAGAGCGAGGTTCTATAGCAATCAGCCCCAGCATTTT.

This clone appeared a few times. J is TRBJ1-1 and V is TRBV25-1; a possible D gene is TRBD1 (6 bases). There are 13 residues in the CDR3. Germline CDR1 MGHDK, CDR2 SYGVNS. The V gene lost 4 bases and the J gene lost 7 bases, with 13 bases spanning the gap. The DNA of the CDR3 is TGTGCCAGCAGTGCCCCACAGGGTATTGAAGCTTTCTTT. This gives the protein CASSAPQGIEAFF.

Of note for this clone: Other DNA variants within this sample encode the same CDR3. V and J are TRBV5-1 and TRBJ2-7; 11 nucleotides agree with TRBD2. There are 16 residues in the CDR3. The germline CDR1 and CDR2 sequences are SGHRS and YFSETQ. V lost 4 bases and J lost 0; bases outside the gene matches: 6. The DNA of the CDR3 is TGCGCCAGCAGCCCGATAGCGGGAGGGAGCTCCTACGAGCAGTACTTC. Protein sequence: CASSPIAGGSSYEQYF. The full variable domain, rest sourced from reference TRBV5-1 and TRBJ2-7, is KAGVTQTPRYLIKTRGQQVTLSCSPISGHRSVSWYQQTPGQGLQFLFEYFSETQRNKGNFPGRFSGRQFSNSRSEMNVSTLELGDSALYLCASSPIAGGSSYEQYFGPGTRLTVT.

This clone has a handful of counts. The chain combines TRBV4-1 with TRBJ2-3, with D perhaps TRBD2 (5 bases). The germline CDR1 and CDR2 sequences are MGHRA and YSYEKL. CDR3 length: 14 residues. The V end was cut by 0 bases, the J end by 5 bases, with 9 bases between. Written as DNA, the CDR3 is TGCGCCAGCAGCCAAGATCGGGGAAAAGATACGCAGTATTTT. Translating it yields CASSQDRGKDTQYF.

The rearrangement joins TRBV27 to TRBJ2-1, with 12 bases lining up with TRBD2. The germline V gene encodes CDR1 MNHEY and CDR2 SMNVEV (reference sequence). The CDR3 is 17 amino acids. J lost 10 bases, V lost 1 base, and 11 bases had no gene match. In nucleotides, the CDR3 is TGTGCCAGCAGTTTATTGGGGGGACTAGCGGGTGCCCGGGAGCAGTTCTTC. This sequence encodes CASSLLGGLAGAREQFF.

This clone was observed once. This rearrangement joins TRBV7-2 to TRBJ2-1; 8 positions agree with TRBD1. Per the germline V gene, CDR1 is SGHTA and CDR2 is FQGNSA. The ends lost 10 bases at V and 4 bases at J; junction bases unmatched: 9. The CDR3 spans 14 residues. The CDR3 spells CATGDRTQYNEQFF. In DNA form, the CDR3 reads TGTGCCACCGGGGACAGGACACAATACAATGAGCAGTTCTTC.

This clone was counted a few times. The gene calls are TRBV27 and TRBJ2-7; weak D call: TRBD2 (6 bases). This CDR3 spans 15 amino acids. The V end was cut by 8 bases, the J end by 1 base, with 18 bases between. Germline loops: CDR1 MNHEY, CDR2 SMNVEV (reference sequence). This CDR3 reads CASHDVLRGSYEQYF. CDR3 bases: TGTGCCAGCCATGATGTCTTACGGGGGTCCTACGAGCAGTACTTC.

The chain employs TRBV15 and TRBJ1-2; D uncertain. V was clipped by 6 bases and J by 1 base, with 9 bases between them. This CDR3 has 13 amino acids. Germline CDR1 reads LNHNV; CDR2 reads YYDKDF (reference sequence). This CDR3 is CATRNSFNYGYTF. The DNA for the CDR3 is TGTGCCACCAGGAACAGCTTTAACTATGGCTACACCTTC.

This chain connects TRBV7-9 to TRBJ2-3, with a weak D call TRBD1 (5 bases). Per germline, CDR1 SEHNR and CDR2 FQNEAQ (reference sequence). Trimming took 7 bases from V and 6 from J, leaving 11 bases between them. This CDR3 is 12 amino acids long. CDR3 in amino acids: CASKQGDDTQYF. Here the CDR3 DNA reads TGTGCCAGCAAGCAGGGCGACGATACGCAGTATTTT.

The chain couples TRBV7-2 to TRBJ2-2; TRBD2 agrees at 10 bases. The trim removed 5 bases at V and 1 base at J, leaving 7 bases unmatched. The germline gives CDR1 SGHTA, CDR2 FQGNSA. The CDR3 runs to 17 residues. The CDR3 nucleotides are TGTGCCAGCAGCCACCCCCGGACTAGCGGGAACACCGGGGAGCTGTTTTTT. Translated: CASSHPRTSGNTGELFF.